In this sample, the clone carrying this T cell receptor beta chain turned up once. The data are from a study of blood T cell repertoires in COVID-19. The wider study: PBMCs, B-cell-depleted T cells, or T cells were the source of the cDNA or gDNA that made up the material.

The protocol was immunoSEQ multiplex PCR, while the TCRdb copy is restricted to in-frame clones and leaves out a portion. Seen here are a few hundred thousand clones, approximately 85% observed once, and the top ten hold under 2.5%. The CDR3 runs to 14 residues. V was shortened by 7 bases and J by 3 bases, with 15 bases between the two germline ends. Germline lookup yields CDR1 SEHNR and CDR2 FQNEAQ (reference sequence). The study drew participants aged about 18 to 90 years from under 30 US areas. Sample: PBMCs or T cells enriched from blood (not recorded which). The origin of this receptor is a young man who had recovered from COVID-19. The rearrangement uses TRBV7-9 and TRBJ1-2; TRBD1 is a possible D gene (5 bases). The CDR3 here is CASTLGGGDYGYTF. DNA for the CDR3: TGTGCCAGCACCCTTGGCGGAGGGGACTATGGCTACACCTTC.